A single sample is the source of the 30 T cell receptor beta chains below, sequenced in a study of T cell repertoires in cytomegalovirus infection. TCRdb redid the calling of the reads with MiXCR, one entry per CDR3 protein. Of under 800,000 distinct CDR3 sequences listed, roughly 24% are singletons. Sequencing was done on a sample of CD8+ T cells from PBMCs. These receptors came from a human donor in good health (CMV status not recorded). Some clones in this sample may be carry-over from other donors' samples.

This clonotype was picked up many times. The chain carries TRBV6-5 and TRBJ2-7; TRBD1 agrees at 10 bases. CDR1 is MNHEY and CDR2 is SVGAGI in the germline V gene. This CDR3 has 14 residues. J gave up 2 bases and V 6 bases, and 4 bases lay outside the gene matches. CDR3 sequence (DNA): TGTGCCAGCAGACTCGGACAGGGGGCCTACGAGCAGTACTTC. Translating gives CASRLGQGAYEQYF.

There are many counts of this clonotype. The chain has TRBV7-8 and TRBJ2-2, with a tentative D call TRBD2 (5 bases). This CDR3 has 15 residues. Germline-derived CDR1 and CDR2 are SGHVS and FQNEAQ. The V and J ends lost 5 bases and 2 bases respectively, with 12 bases between them. The CDR3 protein is CASSLGSYNTGELFF. The CDR3 DNA reads TGTGCCAGCAGCCTAGGGAGTTATAACACCGGGGAGCTGTTTTTT. The complete variable domain, with remaining parts taken from reference TRBV7-8 and TRBJ2-2, reads GAGVSQSPRYKVAKRGQDVALRCDPISGHVSLFWYQQALGQGPEFLTYFQNEAQLDKSGLPSDRFFAERPEGSVSTLKIQRTQQEDSAVYLCASSLGSYNTGELFFGEGSRLTVL.

The chain is built from TRBV29-1 and TRBJ2-3; possible D gene TRBD2, 6 bases. Germline CDR1 reads SQVTM; CDR2 reads ANQGSEA. The CDR3 runs 11 residues. Trimming shortened V by 6 bases and J by 5 bases, and 9 bases separated the two germline ends. The CDR3 region is CSVPEGDTQYF. CDR3 coding DNA: TGCAGCGTCCCGGAGGGAGATACGCAGTATTTT.

This clonotype was found many times. The J gene is TRBJ2-7, the V gene TRBV2, with TRBD1 matching over 8 bases. This CDR3 has 12 amino acids. Per germline, CDR1 SNHLY and CDR2 FYNNEI. With 6 bases clipped from V and 4 bases from J, the junction kept 2 bases outside the gene matches. CDR3 nucleotide sequence: TGTGCCAGCAGGGGGGACAGGTACGAGCAGTACGTC. Translated: CASRGDRYEQYV.

This clonotype was detected only a few times. The V and J genes are TRBV29-1 and TRBJ2-3; D is uncertain. There are 13 residues in the CDR3. Between the trimmed V and J ends, which lost 0 bases and 5 bases, there was a span of 9 bases. From germline, CDR1 is SQVTM and CDR2 ANQGSEA. CDR3 sequence (DNA): TGCAGCGTTGAAGATGGGCTAGGAGATACGCAGTATTTT. It codes for CSVEDGLGDTQYF.

This clonotype turned up a few times. V gene TRBV6-5 combines with J gene TRBJ1-1, with 8 bases fitting TRBD1. The CDR3 is made up of 13 amino acids. Germline-derived CDR1 and CDR2 are MNHEY and SVGAGI. V shed 6 bases, J shed 5 bases, and the junction held 5 bases outside the gene matches. The DNA of the CDR3 is TGTGCCAGCAGCCCGACAGGGGAAACTGAAGCTTTCTTT. It translates to CASSPTGETEAFF.

This clonotype was recorded once. The V call is TRBV2, the J call TRBJ1-2; D is possibly TRBD1 (5 bases). This CDR3 is built from 12 residues. The V and J ends lost 6 bases and 7 bases respectively, with 12 bases between them. Germline lookup yields CDR1 SNHLY and CDR2 FYNNEI. The CDR3 spells CASRVGLGGYTF. Here the CDR3 DNA reads TGTGCCAGCAGAGTGGGACTAGGTGGCTACACCTTC. The full variable domain, in which reference TRBV2 and TRBJ1-2 provide the parts outside the CDR3, is EPEVTQTPSHQVTQMGQEVILRCVPISNHLYFYWYRQILGQKVEFLVSFYNNEISEKSEIFDDQFSVERPDGSNFTLKIRSTKLEDSAMYFCASRVGLGGYTFGSGTRLTVV.

The rearrangement links TRBV28 to TRBJ2-2; tentatively, D is TRBD1 (8 bases). The CDR3 is 14 amino acids. Germline CDR1 reads MDHEN; CDR2 reads SYDVKM. The V end was cut by 7 bases, the J end by 9 bases, with 18 bases between. The CDR3 DNA is TGTGCCAGCATCGACAGGGGACTACACCGGGAGCTGTTTTTT. Amino acid sequence: CASIDRGLHRELFF.

This clonotype has a handful of counts. CDR3 loop: CAAGTGTYEQYF. CDR3 nucleotides: TGTGCTGCCGGGACAGGGACCTACGAGCAGTACTTC. The chain links TRBV6-2 or TRBV6-3 to TRBJ2-7; 9 bases align to TRBD1. Germline V CDR1 and CDR2: MNHEY, SVGEGT. This CDR3 comprises 12 residues.

Only a few counts were recorded for this clonotype. The rearrangement joins TRBV7-3 to TRBJ2-1; D tentatively reads TRBD1 or TRBD2 (7 bases each). Germline CDR1 is SGHTA and CDR2 is FQGTGA. V was clipped by 5 bases and J by 4 bases, with 15 bases between them. CDR3 length: 15 residues. The CDR3 nucleotides are TGTGCCAGCAGCCCCCAGGGGGGGCCATACAATGAGCAGTTCTTC. Translation: CASSPQGGPYNEQFF.

This clonotype was counted only a few times. This chain joins TRBV6-6 and TRBJ2-7; D may correspond to TRBD1 or TRBD2 (6 bases each). This CDR3 has 14 amino acids. CDR1 and CDR2 (germline): MNHNY, SVGAGI (reference sequence). The V end lost 8 bases, the J end lost 0 bases, and 14 bases lay between the germline ends. This CDR3 reads CASVEGGSSYEQYF. Written as DNA, the CDR3 is TGTGCCAGCGTCGAAGGGGGGAGCTCCTACGAGCAGTACTTC.

This clonotype came up a few times. The chain employs TRBV3-1 and TRBJ2-1, with no clear D. Germline V gene sequence: CDR1 LGHDT, CDR2 YNNKEL (reference sequence). This CDR3 contains 14 residues. With 0 bases removed from V and 3 bases from J, the gap between germline ends came to 6 bases. CDR3 region: CASSQESVYNEQFF. CDR3 bases: TGTGCCAGCAGCCAAGAGTCCGTCTACAATGAGCAGTTCTTC.

The chain uses TRBV20-1 and TRBJ2-7, with 8 bases matching TRBD2. V shed 3 bases and J 4 bases; nucleotides not matched to a gene: 8. Germline-derived CDR1 and CDR2 are DFQATT and SNEGSKA (reference sequence). The CDR3 totals 14 residues. Here the CDR3 reads CSARYRGGPYEQYF. The CDR3 region has the DNA TGCAGTGCTAGGTATCGGGGGGGTCCTTACGAGCAGTACTTC.

In this sample, this clonotype turned up once. The conserved closing phenylalanine or tryptophan is absent in this CDR3, likely reflecting a read error. This chain connects TRBV7-4 to TRBJ2-2, with 7 bases that match TRBD1. The CDR3 covers 14 residues. CDR1 and CDR2 from the germline V gene are SGHVT and SQSDAQ. The J segment lost 7 bases and the V segment lost 1 base, leaving 3 bases of the junction unmatched. The CDR3 spells CASSLVGGIGELFC. DNA of the CDR3: TGTGCCAGCAGCTTAGTAGGGGGCATCGGGGAGCTGTTTTGT.

In this sample, this clonotype turned up many times. The chain links TRBV7-9 to TRBJ1-5; 10 nucleotides line up with TRBD1. The CDR3 consists of 15 residues. V was pared by 1 base and J by 4 bases, with 1 base of the junction left unmatched. In germline, CDR1 is SEHNR, CDR2 FQNEAQ (reference sequence). The CDR3 DNA follows: TGTGCCAGCAGCTTAGGGGGACAGGGGAATCAGCCCCAGCATTTT. This encodes CASSLGGQGNQPQHF.

The rearrangement links TRBV12-3 or TRBV12-4 to TRBJ1-1; tentative D call: TRBD1 (5 bases). The CDR3 is 12 amino acids. V was pared by 2 bases and J by 9 bases, with 10 bases between. In DNA, the CDR3 is TGTGCCAGCAGTTTACCTGGGGCACAAGCTTTCTTT. Translated: CASSLPGAQAFF.

The chain couples TRBV20-1 to TRBJ2-2, with 10 bases aligning to TRBD1. The germline CDR1 and CDR2 sequences are DFQATT and SNEGSKA (reference sequence). The CDR3 extends over 16 amino acids. V was clipped by 6 bases and J by 5 bases; unmatched bases: 12. CDR3 nucleotides: TGCAGTGCCAGAACAGACAGGGGGCGCTTAACCGGGGAGCTGTTTTTT. Protein: CSARTDRGRLTGELFF.

This clonotype was seen repeatedly, ten times or more. The chain joins TRBV7-8 to TRBJ1-1, with D possibly being TRBD1 (5 bases). The CDR3 is 14 amino acids. From germline, CDR1 is SGHVS and CDR2 FQNEAQ. Trimming shortened V by 3 bases and J by 4 bases, and 12 bases separated the two germline ends. The CDR3 DNA reads as TGTGCCAGCAGCTTTGGGCAGGGCGTCACTGAAGCTTTCTTT. Encoded protein: CASSFGQGVTEAFF. Based on the CDR3 plus reference TRBV7-8 and TRBJ1-1, the full variable domain is GAGVSQSPRYKVAKRGQDVALRCDPISGHVSLFWYQQALGQGPEFLTYFQNEAQLDKSGLPSDRFFAERPEGSVSTLKIQRTQQEDSAVYLCASSFGQGVTEAFFGQGTRLTVV.

This rearrangement joins TRBV7-9 to TRBJ2-5; TRBD1 agrees at 7 bases. The junction had 8 bases not matched to a gene; V was cut back by 5 bases and J by 11 bases. The CDR3 loop spans 12 amino acids. Germline lookup yields CDR1 SEHNR and CDR2 FQNEAQ (reference sequence). CDR3 residues: CASSPPGQNQYF. CDR3 DNA: TGTGCCAGCAGCCCGCCGGGACAGAATCAGTACTTC.

This clonotype was seen only a few times. V gene TRBV7-6 combines with J gene TRBJ1-2; TRBD1 matches 10 bases. This CDR3 spans 14 amino acids. Per the germline V gene, CDR1 is SGHVS and CDR2 is FNYEAQ. V shed 4 bases, J shed 12 bases, and the junction held 11 bases outside the gene matches. The chain's CDR3 is CASSSGTGATGDTF. CDR3 nucleotide sequence: TGTGCCAGCAGCTCCGGGACAGGGGCAACCGGTGACACCTTC.

The V call is TRBV29-1, the J call TRBJ2-1; D unclear. Trimming left V 1 base short and J 3 bases short, with 7 bases between. This CDR3 spans 13 amino acids. The germline V gene encodes CDR1 SQVTM and CDR2 ANQGSEA. Written as DNA, the CDR3 is TGCAGCGTTGAAGGGTTGGTCTACAATGAGCAGTTCTTC. It yields the protein CSVEGLVYNEQFF.

This clonotype has a count of ten or more. The rearrangement links TRBV7-8 to TRBJ1-5, with D hard to call. Germline lookup yields CDR1 SGHVS and CDR2 FQNEAQ. The CDR3 has 13 residues. Trimming left V 5 bases short and J 4 bases short, with 9 bases between. CDR3 sequence: CASSVTSNQPQHF. As DNA, the CDR3 is TGTGCCAGCAGCGTGACAAGTAATCAGCCCCAGCATTTT.

V and J are TRBV24-1 and TRBJ1-2, with 8 bases fitting TRBD1. The CDR3 runs to 15 residues. After removal of 3 bases from V and 0 bases from J, the junction contained 2 bases not matched to a gene. Germline lookup yields CDR1 KGHDR and CDR2 SFDVKD. CDR3 DNA sequence: TGTGCCACCAGTGATACGGACAGGGCTAACTATGGCTACACCTTC. It encodes CATSDTDRANYGYTF.

Only a few counts were recorded for this clonotype. The genes are TRBV28 and TRBJ2-3; the match to TRBD2 covers 13 bases. After removal of 1 base from V and 0 bases from J, the junction contained 10 bases not matched to a gene. The CDR3 is made up of 20 amino acids. Germline assignment: CDR1 MDHEN and CDR2 SYDVKM. The CDR3 DNA is TGTGCCAGCAGTTTATCGATCCGCCGGACTAGCGGGGGTAGCACAGATACGCAGTATTTT. Its translation is CASSLSIRRTSGGSTDTQYF.

This clonotype was found many times. This chain joins TRBV12-5 and TRBJ1-2; tentative D call: TRBD1 (5 bases). This CDR3 has 15 amino acids. Trimming took 3 bases from V and 5 from J, leaving 16 bases between them. Per the germline V gene, CDR1 is LGHNT and CDR2 is FRNRAP. CDR3 sequence (DNA): TGTGCTAGTGGTTTTAATGTCGCGGGACTGTATGGCTACACCTTC. Translating it yields CASGFNVAGLYGYTF.

This clonotype was picked up many times. In DNA, the CDR3 is TGTGCCAGCAGCTTAATGGCGGATGGCTACACCTTC. This translates into CASSLMADGYTF. The rearrangement uses TRBV7-8 and TRBJ1-2; no clear D gene. Trimming shortened V by 2 bases and J by 6 bases, and 7 bases separated the two germline ends. CDR1 SGHVS and CDR2 FQNEAQ come from the germline V gene. The CDR3 is 12 amino acids.

This clonotype has a handful of counts. The chain couples TRBV9 to TRBJ1-4; D may be TRBD1 (6 bases). The CDR3 consists of 15 residues. V dropped 0 bases and J dropped 5 bases, with 11 bases sitting between them. Germline V lookup: CDR1 SGDLS, CDR2 YYNGEE. As DNA, the CDR3 is TGTGCCAGCAGCGTAGGCGGGGGCTTGAATGAAAAACTGTTTTTT. Translation gives CASSVGGGLNEKLFF.

On this clonotype itself: A clone one base away is much larger, so this may be a read error. V usage is TRBV23-1 and J usage is TRBJ2-2; tentatively, D is TRBD2 (6 bases). TRBV23-1 is recorded as an ORF, its role being uncertain. The length of the CDR3 is 17 residues. The CDR3 loop reads CANSQSGSCLNTGELFF. As DNA, the CDR3 is TGCGCCAACAGTCAATCCGGGAGTTGCTTGAACACCGGGGAGCTGTTTTTT.

This clonotype was seen repeatedly, ten times or more. The gene calls are TRBV6-6 and TRBJ2-1; unclear D gene. Trimming removed 2 bases at V and 8 bases at J, with 10 bases between. Germline V gene data show CDR1 as MNHNY and CDR2 as SVGAGI (reference sequence). The CDR3 runs 13 residues. In nucleotides, the CDR3 is TGTGCCAGCAGTTACATCAGTGATTATGAGCAGTTCTTC. Its protein product is CASSYISDYEQFF.

J is TRBJ2-1 and V is TRBV6-2 or TRBV6-3; D is perhaps TRBD2 (7 bases). Germline V gene data show CDR1 as MNHEY and CDR2 as SVGEGT. V dropped 6 bases and J dropped 2 bases, with 14 bases sitting between them. This CDR3 is 15 amino acids long. CDR3 in DNA: TGTGCCAGCAGCATAGGGGGGGCTACCTACAATGAGCAGTTCTTC. This gives the protein CASSIGGATYNEQFF.